This T cell receptor (beta chain) was identified in a study of shared clonotypes between healthy human individuals. Germline CDR1 reads SGHVS; CDR2 reads FQNEAQ. This CDR3 has 13 amino acids. The V and J ends lost 5 bases and 7 bases respectively, with 12 bases between them. This clone was counted only a few times. The antigen remains undetermined. Only one base separates this from a far larger clonotype, so it likely reflects a read error. Libraries were prepared by immunoSEQ multiplex PCR; TCRdb keeps only in-frame clonotypes and omits some of them. Of around 88,000 clones detected, 60% to 75% appear once; the ten largest clones hold 50%. Study findings and constraints: Generally, naive subsets came out with larger estimated richness than memory subsets.

The source of this sequence is a man younger than 45 in good health. Sequencing was done on a sample of memory CD8+ T cells sorted from blood. Noted subset: CD45RO+ cells pooled with CCR7-negative TemRA cells. This rearrangement joins TRBV7-8 to TRBJ2-1; a possible D gene is TRBD1 (6 bases). The CDR3 reads CASSVTRGNEQFF. CDR3 coding DNA: TGTGCCAGCAGCGTAACGAGGGGGAATGAGCAGTTCTTC. Filled out from reference TRBV7-8 and TRBJ2-1, the complete variable domain reads GAGVSQSPRYKVAKRGQDVALRCDPISGHVSLFWYQQALGQGPEFLTYFQNEAQLDKSGLPSDRFFAERPEGSVSTLKIQRTQQEDSAVYLCASSVTRGNEQFFGPGTRLTVL.